Below are 26 T cell receptor beta chains sequenced from a single sample in a study of blood T cell repertoires in COVID-19 (dated by TCRdb to about 2020). The library was generated by the immunoSEQ multiplex PCR assay. TCRdb retrieved this table from immuneACCESS and kept in-frame rearrangements only. Not all clones are present; in checked studies, unresolved V genes account for under half, and no reason is known for the remainder. The table for this sample lists roughly 170,000 clones; about four fifths of them were counted only once. More than 5.5% of the sample goes to the ten largest clones. Material: peripheral blood. The source of these receptors is a human donor in a cohort sampled during active COVID-19.

The CDR3 region has the DNA TGTGCCAGCAGCGTAGCGGGATCCAGGGGGCAGCCCACAGATACGCAGTATTTT. It specifies CASSVAGSRGQPTDTQYF. This sequence joins TRBV9 and TRBJ2-3; 8 bases are shared with TRBD1. Germline V gives CDR1 SGDLS, CDR2 YYNGEE. The CDR3 covers 18 residues. The V and J ends lost 0 bases and 2 bases, in that order; junction bases with no gene match: 11.

V gene TRBV6-5 combines with J gene TRBJ2-7; perhaps TRBD1 as D (6 bases). The CDR3 runs to 16 residues. CDR1 and CDR2 (germline): MNHEY, SVGAGI. The V end lost 0 bases, the J end lost 2 bases, and 14 bases lay between the germline ends. CDR3 in DNA: TGTGCCAGCAGTTACTCAACCGGGACAAACACCTACGAGCAGTACTTC. Translation: CASSYSTGTNTYEQYF.

The sample holds a few counts of this clone. This rearrangement joins TRBV5-1 to TRBJ2-1; TRBD2 matches at 10 bases. V shed 1 base, J shed 0 bases, and the junction held 7 bases outside the gene matches. There are 18 residues in the CDR3. CDR1 SGHRS and CDR2 YFSETQ come from the germline V gene. The CDR3 region is CASSLRLAGASSYNEQFF. The CDR3, as DNA: TGCGCCAGCAGCTTGCGGCTAGCGGGGGCGAGCTCCTACAATGAGCAGTTCTTC.

The J gene is TRBJ2-5, the V gene TRBV4-2, with TRBD2 matching 8 bases. This CDR3 is built from 17 residues. V dropped 0 bases and J dropped 1; count of bases not matched to a gene: 7. Germline V gene data show CDR1 as LGHNA and CDR2 as YNFKEQ. CDR3 sequence reads: CASSQDASGGLQETQYF. CDR3 coding DNA: TGTGCCAGCAGCCAAGACGCCAGCGGGGGACTCCAAGAGACCCAGTACTTC.

In DNA, the CDR3 is TGTGCCAGCAGCACAACTAGGACAGGAACCTTCTCTGGAAACACCATATATTTT. This sequence encodes CASSTTRTGTFSGNTIYF. This chain links TRBV7-9 with TRBJ1-3; 7 bases align to TRBD1. Germline values: CDR1 SEHNR, CDR2 FQNEAQ (reference sequence). J gave up 0 bases and V 5 bases, and 13 bases lay outside the gene matches. The CDR3 covers 18 residues.

The chain links TRBV27 to TRBJ1-1; 8 nucleotides agree with TRBD1. V lost 6 bases to trimming and J lost 3 bases; unmatched junction nucleotides: 6. Germline V gene sequence: CDR1 MNHEY, CDR2 SMNVEV (reference sequence). The CDR3 is made up of 14 amino acids. The CDR3 loop is CASSLGQGYTEAFF. CDR3 in DNA: TGTGCCAGCAGCCTCGGACAGGGCTACACTGAAGCTTTCTTT.

The gene calls are TRBV7-3 and TRBJ2-5; 7 nucleotides line up with TRBD2. This CDR3 region has 15 residues. V lost 5 bases, J lost 5 bases, and 11 bases stayed unmatched. Per the germline V gene, CDR1 is SGHTA and CDR2 is FQGTGA. The CDR3 here is CASSGGLGPGETQYF. In nucleotides, the CDR3 is TGTGCCAGCAGCGGTGGACTAGGACCCGGGGAGACCCAGTACTTC.

This chain uses TRBV4-2 with TRBJ1-5; 9 bases match TRBD1. This CDR3 has 17 amino acids. Trimming took 0 bases from V and 5 from J; bases not matched to a gene: 8. CDR1 and CDR2 from the germline V gene are LGHNA and YNFKEQ. The CDR3 DNA sequence: TGTGCCAGCAGCCAAGATTACGGACAGGGGATCGATCAGCCCCAGCATTTT. Its translation is CASSQDYGQGIDQPQHF.

The rearrangement links TRBV28 to TRBJ1-2, with D perhaps matching TRBD1 (5 bases). The CDR3 runs to 15 residues. From germline, CDR1 is MDHEN and CDR2 SYDVKM. The V gene lost 8 bases and the J gene lost 4 bases, with 20 bases spanning the gap. The CDR3 nucleotides read TGTGCCAGCTCTGTTGGACGGTCGGACACCTATGGCTACACCTTC. Translation: CASSVGRSDTYGYTF.

This clone occurred once. The chain carries TRBV4-1 and TRBJ2-5; the match to TRBD1 covers 8 bases. After removal of 0 bases from V and 5 bases from J, the junction contained 8 bases not matched to a gene. This CDR3 region has 16 residues. CDR1 and CDR2 from the germline V gene are MGHRA and YSYEKL. In DNA, the CDR3 is TGCGCCAGCAGCCAAGATGCCCCAGGGGGCTTGGAGACCCAGTACTTC. Its protein is CASSQDAPGGLETQYF.

Only one count was recorded for this clone. The rearrangement links TRBV15 to TRBJ2-3, with 7 bases aligning to TRBD2. Germline CDR1 reads LNHNV; CDR2 reads YYDKDF (reference sequence). This CDR3 has 17 amino acids. Losses at the gene ends were 0 bases for V and 0 bases for J; bases not matched to a gene: 6. CDR3 in amino acids: CATSRDPPGGSTDTQYF. DNA of the CDR3: TGTGCCACCAGCAGAGATCCCCCCGGGGGGAGCACAGATACGCAGTATTTT.

This sequence joins TRBV24-1 and TRBJ2-2; perhaps TRBD1 as D (6 bases). Trimming removed 4 bases at V and 9 bases at J, with 14 bases between. This CDR3 is 14 amino acids long. Germline CDR1 KGHDR, CDR2 SFDVKD. The chain's CDR3 is CATSEAGAGRELFF. The CDR3 DNA is TGTGCCACCAGTGAAGCAGGGGCTGGCAGGGAGCTGTTTTTT.

The chain employs TRBV11-1 and TRBJ2-6; D possibly corresponds to TRBD1 (5 bases). CDR3 length: 14 amino acids. V gave up 5 bases and J gave up 4 bases, with 9 bases separating them. The germline CDR1 and CDR2 sequences are SGHAT and FQDESV (reference sequence). The DNA for the CDR3 is TGTGCCAGCAGCACAGGCCCCGGGGCCAACGTCCTGACTTTC. This encodes CASSTGPGANVLTF.

The chain is built from TRBV5-6 and TRBJ2-1; the match to TRBD1 covers 7 bases. The V and J ends lost 1 base and 10 bases, in that order; junction bases with no gene match: 2. The CDR3 is made up of 12 amino acids. CDR1 SGHDT and CDR2 YYEEEE come from the germline V gene. CDR3 sequence (DNA): TGTGCCAGCAGCTTGCCGGGACAGGAGCAGTTCTTC. As protein: CASSLPGQEQFF.

The chain combines TRBV18 with TRBJ2-1; TRBD1 might be the D (6 bases). The germline V gene has CDR1 KGHSH and CDR2 LQKENI. V gave up 1 base and J gave up 6 bases, with 10 bases separating them. CDR3 length equals 14 residues. CDR3 sequence: CASSPQQGVNEQFF. CDR3 DNA sequence: TGTGCCAGCTCACCACAACAGGGTGTCAATGAGCAGTTCTTC.

This clone occurred many times. The chain carries TRBV5-1 and TRBJ2-2; TRBD2 aligns across 8 bases. Germline V gene lookup returns CDR1 SGHRS and CDR2 YFSETQ. The CDR3 is 17 amino acids. The trim removed 0 bases at V and 2 bases at J, leaving 6 bases unmatched. This CDR3 is CASSLAGAGVNTGELFF. As DNA, the CDR3 is TGCGCCAGCAGCTTGGCCGGAGCGGGGGTAAACACCGGGGAGCTGTTTTTT.

This clone turned up a few times. The rearrangement joins TRBV24-1 to TRBJ2-2; D not certain. Germline CDR1 KGHDR, CDR2 SFDVKD. The CDR3 is 14 amino acids. Trimming removed 4 bases from V and 7 bases from J, with 12 bases in between. This chain's CDR3 is CATSERSSGGELFF. CDR3 nucleotides: TGTGCCACCAGTGAGCGATCGTCTGGCGGGGAGCTGTTTTTT.

V gene TRBV6-5 combines with J gene TRBJ2-7, with a weak D call TRBD2 (5 bases). From germline, CDR1 is MNHEY and CDR2 SVGAGI. Deletions cut 4 bases from V and 2 bases from J, with 15 bases between. This CDR3 is built from 15 residues. The CDR3 nucleotides read TGTGCCAGCAGTTCAGACTACTCAGACACCTACGAGCAGTACTTC. The encoded protein is CASSSDYSDTYEQYF.

This CDR3 reads CASSLELAGQSSYEQYF. The CDR3 coding sequence is TGTGCCAGCAGCTTAGAACTAGCGGGGCAGAGCTCCTACGAGCAGTACTTC. This chain links TRBV7-6 with TRBJ2-7, with 10 bases matching TRBD2. The CDR3 is 17 residues long. Per germline, CDR1 SGHVS and CDR2 FNYEAQ. J lost 0 bases, V lost 1 base, and 6 bases had no gene match.

V gene TRBV5-1 combines with J gene TRBJ2-7; D possibly corresponds to TRBD1 (6 bases). From germline, CDR1 is SGHRS and CDR2 YFSETQ. V lost 4 bases, J lost 6 bases, and 20 bases lay in between. The CDR3 length is 15 residues. CDR3 region: CASSLRDTTVGEQYF. Written as DNA, the CDR3 is TGCGCCAGCAGCCTCCGGGACACAACCGTCGGCGAGCAGTACTTC.

This clone was seen more than once but under ten times. This chain uses TRBV5-1 with TRBJ2-1, with a possible D match to TRBD1 (6 bases). In germline, CDR1 is SGHRS, CDR2 YFSETQ. Trimming took 6 bases from V and 4 from J, leaving 11 bases between them. CDR3 length: 13 amino acids. The CDR3 spells CASKTGSYNEQFF. The CDR3 DNA reads TGCGCCAGCAAAACAGGGTCGTACAATGAGCAGTTCTTC.

This clone showed up just a few times. This chain joins TRBV6-5 and TRBJ1-1; TRBD1 matches 8 bases. Germline V gene data show CDR1 as MNHEY and CDR2 as SVGAGI. With 5 bases clipped from V and 5 bases from J, the junction kept 7 bases outside the gene matches. The CDR3 length is 14 residues. The CDR3 sequence: CASSRTGRETEAFF. DNA for the CDR3: TGTGCCAGCAGTCGGACAGGGCGTGAGACTGAAGCTTTCTTT.

The CDR3 region is CASRLTGAGANVLTF. Written as DNA, the CDR3 is TGTGCCAGCAGATTAACAGGGGCTGGGGCCAACGTCCTGACTTTC. V usage is TRBV27 and J usage is TRBJ2-6, with 7 bases identical to TRBD1. The CDR3 runs 15 residues. The V segment lost 6 bases and the J segment 2 bases; nucleotides outside the gene matches: 4. Germline V gene sequence: CDR1 MNHEY, CDR2 SMNVEV (reference sequence).

The rearrangement joins TRBV5-1 to TRBJ2-2; D is unclear. The CDR3 length is 16 residues. V was shortened by 0 bases and J by 0 bases, with 9 bases between the two germline ends. CDR1 and CDR2 (germline): SGHRS, YFSETQ. The CDR3 DNA reads TGCGCCAGCAGCTTGGAAGCCCGAGCGAACACCGGGGAGCTGTTTTTT. Translating gives CASSLEARANTGELFF.

The count of this clone is one. The junction shows a germline mismatch at one end, possibly a read error. The chain is built from TRBV7-7 and TRBJ2-5; 11 nucleotides match TRBD2. The CDR3 has 14 amino acids. Germline loops: CDR1 SSHAT, CDR2 FNYEAQ (reference sequence). The CDR3, as DNA: TGTGCTAGCAGCTTGACTAGCGGGGAAGAGACCCAGTACTTC. Translation gives CASSLTSGEETQYF.

This clone showed up just a few times. The rearrangement joins TRBV7-8 to TRBJ1-5; D is ambiguous. Germline values: CDR1 SGHVS, CDR2 FQNEAQ. The CDR3 sequence is 14 residues long. Deletions cut 1 base from V and 3 bases from J, with 7 bases between. The CDR3 spells CASSLDRVNQPQHF. The CDR3, as DNA: TGTGCCAGCAGCTTAGATCGGGTCAATCAGCCCCAGCATTTT.